The rows below give T cell receptor beta chains drawn from one sample of a study of cytomegalovirus exposure and HLA in healthy donors. Sequencing was performed with immunoSEQ multiplex PCR; in TCRdb, only in-frame clones are kept and a portion is missing. The sample yields over 200,000 clones, more than 75% seen once. Sequencing used PBMCs. The receptors were sampled from a human donor in good health. Each CDR3 is given with its conserved first and last residue. Fields, in order: D gene, clone size, J gene, V gene, CDR3 DNA, CDR3 protein. A D gene is named only where the DNA matches it firmly. Clone size is not always given. Where it is, it says once, few, many or a class for expanded clones.

D gene: -
clone size: -
J gene: TRBJ1-2
V gene: TRBV27
CDR3 DNA: TGTGCCAGCAGTTTCCGGGACTCTCGGGGCTACACCTTC
CDR3 protein: CASSFRDSRGYTF

D gene: TRBD1
clone size: -
J gene: TRBJ2-1
V gene: TRBV19
CDR3 DNA: TGTGCCAGTAGTGACAGGGCTATCAATGAGCAGTTCTTC
CDR3 protein: CASSDRAINEQFF

D gene: TRBD2
clone size: -
J gene: TRBJ2-2
V gene: TRBV11-3
CDR3 DNA: TGTGCCAGCAGCTTGACGGGACTAGCGGGAGGGTACACCGGGGAGCTGTTTTTT
CDR3 protein: CASSLTGLAGGYTGELFF

D gene: TRBD2
clone size: once
J gene: TRBJ2-3
V gene: TRBV27
CDR3 DNA: TGTGCCAGCAGTTCTCCCACTCGACTAGCGGGCCGCACAGATACGCAGTATTTT
CDR3 protein: CASSSPTRLAGRTDTQYF

D gene: TRBD1
clone size: once
J gene: TRBJ1-1
V gene: TRBV10-3
CDR3 DNA: TGTGCCATCAGTCTGACAGGGGGTACTGAAGCTTTCTTT
CDR3 protein: CAISLTGGTEAFF

D gene: TRBD1
clone size: -
J gene: TRBJ1-2
V gene: TRBV6-4
CDR3 DNA: TGTGCCAGCAGACGGACAGGCCTCGAAAACTATGGCTACACCTTC
CDR3 protein: CASRRTGLENYGYTF

D gene: -
clone size: -
J gene: TRBJ2-1
V gene: TRBV10-3
CDR3 DNA: TGTGCCACCGTGTTAGATCCCTACAATGAGCAGTTCTTC
CDR3 protein: CATVLDPYNEQFF

D gene: -
clone size: few
J gene: TRBJ2-1
V gene: TRBV5-1
CDR3 DNA: TGCGCCAGCAGCCCGTCGATGGGCAGGGGGGAAAATGAGCAGTTCTTC
CDR3 protein: CASSPSMGRGENEQFF

D gene: TRBD2
clone size: once
J gene: TRBJ2-7
V gene: TRBV11-2
CDR3 DNA: TGTGCCAGCAGCCCGTGGACTGGTAGCGGGAGAAGTTACGAGCAGTACTTC
CDR3 protein: CASSPWTGSGRSYEQYF

D gene: TRBD2
clone size: -
J gene: TRBJ2-5
V gene: TRBV9
CDR3 DNA: TGTGCCAGCAGCGTAGTAGGACTAGCGGGAGAGACCCAGTACTTC
CDR3 protein: CASSVVGLAGETQYF

D gene: -
clone size: -
J gene: TRBJ2-3
V gene: TRBV27
CDR3 DNA: TGTGCCAGCAGTTCGGGACATCGCACAGATACGCAGTATTTT
CDR3 protein: CASSSGHRTDTQYF

D gene: -
clone size: -
J gene: TRBJ2-7
V gene: TRBV7-8
CDR3 DNA: TGTGCCAGCAGCTTAGGAGTGTCACTACCCAACTTC
CDR3 protein: CASSLGVSLPNF

D gene: TRBD1
clone size: -
J gene: TRBJ2-5
V gene: TRBV28
CDR3 DNA: TGTGCCAGCAGTTCCAGAGTAGGGGGCAGGCGAGAGACCCAGTACTTC
CDR3 protein: CASSSRVGGRRETQYF

D gene: -
clone size: -
J gene: TRBJ1-1
V gene: TRBV30
CDR3 DNA: TGTGCCTGGAGCTTTCAGGTGGACACTGAAGCTTTCTTT
CDR3 protein: CAWSFQVDTEAFF

D gene: -
clone size: -
J gene: TRBJ2-1
V gene: TRBV6-5
CDR3 DNA: TGTGCCAGCATGATGAGGGAAAGTGGGGACAATGAGCAGTTCTTC
CDR3 protein: CASMMRESGDNEQFF